Detailed here is one T cell receptor beta chain. These data belong to a study of control samples from healthy donors and cancer patients. The repertoire was sequenced with immunoSEQ multiplex PCR; TCRdb's copy has only in-frame clones and lacks some. Of some 200,000 clones in the sample, 90% to 95% were seen once. From germline, CDR1 is LGHNA and CDR2 YNFKEQ. CDR3 length equals 14 residues. The trim removed 4 bases at V and 6 bases at J, leaving 1 base unmatched. Sequenced: blood. This receptor was obtained from a woman in her 30s in good health. V and J are TRBV4-2 and TRBJ2-1; 12 bases line up with TRBD2. The CDR3 DNA reads TGTGCCAGCAGCCCTAGCGGGGGGGCCAATGAGCAGTTCTTC. Encoded protein: CASSPSGGANEQFF.